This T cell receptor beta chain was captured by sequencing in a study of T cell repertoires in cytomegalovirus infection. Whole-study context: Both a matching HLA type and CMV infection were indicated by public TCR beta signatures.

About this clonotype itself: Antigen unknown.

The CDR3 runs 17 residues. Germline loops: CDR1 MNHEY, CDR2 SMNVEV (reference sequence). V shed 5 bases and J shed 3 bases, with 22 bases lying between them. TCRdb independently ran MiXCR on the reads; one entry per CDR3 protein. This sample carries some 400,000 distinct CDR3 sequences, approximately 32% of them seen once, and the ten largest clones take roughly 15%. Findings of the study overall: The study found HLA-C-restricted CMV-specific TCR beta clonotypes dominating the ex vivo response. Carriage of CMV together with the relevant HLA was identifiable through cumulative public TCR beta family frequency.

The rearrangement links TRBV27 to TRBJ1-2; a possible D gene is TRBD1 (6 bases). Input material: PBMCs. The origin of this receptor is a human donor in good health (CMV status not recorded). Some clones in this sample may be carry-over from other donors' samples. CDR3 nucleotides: TGTGCCAGCAGTAAAACGGGGGGGGGCTCCTGGGACTATGGCTACACCTTC. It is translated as CASSKTGGGSWDYGYTF.